The 31 T cell receptor beta chains presented below share a single source sample, sequenced in a study of identifying expanded T cells in peripheral blood. TCRdb keeps only in-frame clones here, not all; method: immunoSEQ multiplex PCR. The sample lists 50,000 to 60,000 clones; roughly 82% were seen once. Sequencing used blood. The receptor source for this set is a person between 18 and 75 years old in good health.

CDR3 bases: TGTGCCAGCAGCTTGGATTGGGGGCCAAGCTCCTATAATTCACCCCTCCACTTT. It yields the protein CASSLDWGPSSYNSPLHF. The chain couples TRBV5-5 to TRBJ1-6; tentative D call: TRBD1 (6 bases). The CDR3 consists of 18 residues. Trimming took 0 bases from V and 0 from J, leaving 13 bases between them. Germline loops: CDR1 SGHKS, CDR2 YYEKEE (reference sequence).

The chain couples TRBV25-1 to TRBJ1-4; the D is unclear. Trimming removed 2 bases at V and 8 bases at J, with 18 bases between. CDR3 length: 16 residues. The germline gives CDR1 MGHDK, CDR2 SYGVNS. CDR3 amino acids: CASSEDRDPLGEKLFF. Written as DNA, the CDR3 is TGTGCCAGCAGTGAAGACCGGGATCCCCTGGGAGAAAAACTGTTTTTT.

The genes are TRBV6-5 and TRBJ1-2, with 7 bases aligning to TRBD1. There are 13 residues in the CDR3. The ends lost 6 bases at V and 4 bases at J; junction bases unmatched: 5. CDR1 and CDR2 from the germline V gene are MNHEY and SVGAGI. The CDR3 protein is CASRSTGTYGYTF. In DNA, the CDR3 is TGTGCCAGCAGATCGACAGGGACCTATGGCTACACCTTC.

V is TRBV6-1 and J is TRBJ1-1; perhaps TRBD1 as D (6 bases). The CDR3 loop spans 15 amino acids. V shed 3 bases and J shed 1 base, with 12 bases lying between them. Per germline, CDR1 MNHNS and CDR2 SASEGT. The CDR3 region is CASSDKRTANTEAFF. The CDR3 DNA is TGTGCCAGCAGTGATAAGAGGACAGCGAACACTGAAGCTTTCTTT.

This chain joins TRBV7-8 and TRBJ1-3, with D hard to call. This CDR3 has 13 residues. V shed 1 base and J shed 7 bases, with 8 bases lying between them. Germline V gene data show CDR1 as SGHVS and CDR2 as FQNEAQ. The CDR3 coding sequence is TGTGCCAGCAGCTTAGATTCGGAGAACACCATATATTTT. Encoded protein: CASSLDSENTIYF. Complete variable domain (other parts from reference TRBV7-8 and TRBJ1-3): GAGVSQSPRYKVAKRGQDVALRCDPISGHVSLFWYQQALGQGPEFLTYFQNEAQLDKSGLPSDRFFAERPEGSVSTLKIQRTQQEDSAVYLCASSLDSENTIYFGEGSWLTVV.

V is TRBV19 and J is TRBJ1-1; D is undetermined. The V end lost 5 bases, the J end lost 1 base, and 11 bases lay between the germline ends. CDR1 and CDR2 from the germline V gene are LNHDA and SQIVND (reference sequence). This CDR3 contains 14 residues. Here the CDR3 reads CASSSPDWNTEAFF. DNA for the CDR3: TGTGCCAGTAGTTCTCCGGATTGGAACACTGAAGCTTTCTTT.

V and J are TRBV5-1 and TRBJ2-5; 13 positions agree with TRBD2. This CDR3 is built from 15 residues. The V and J ends lost 0 bases and 5 bases, in that order; junction bases with no gene match: 1. Germline CDR1 SGHRS, CDR2 YFSETQ. CDR3 nucleotide sequence: TGCGCCAGCAGCTTGGGGACTAGCGGGAGTGAGACCCAGTACTTC. Its translation is CASSLGTSGSETQYF.

V gene TRBV10-2 combines with J gene TRBJ2-7; a possible D gene is TRBD2 (5 bases). Germline CDR1 reads WSHSY; CDR2 reads SAAADI. CDR3 length: 14 amino acids. Trimming removed 1 base from V and 2 bases from J, with 9 bases in between. CDR3 protein: CASSEYGLAYEQYV. In DNA, the CDR3 is TGCGCCAGCAGTGAGTATGGACTCGCCTACGAGCAGTACGTC.

This clone is classed as medium-sized. The chain combines TRBV27 with TRBJ2-1, with a weak D call TRBD2 (6 bases). This CDR3 has 14 residues. The germline V gene has CDR1 MNHEY and CDR2 SMNVEV (reference sequence). V was pared by 2 bases and J by 6 bases, with 11 bases between. The CDR3 DNA is TGTGCCAGCAGTTTAGCGGGGCCTATCAATGAGCAGTTCTTC. Residues: CASSLAGPINEQFF.

The rearrangement links TRBV6-1 to TRBJ1-2, with D possibly TRBD1 on 5 matching bases. V gave up 3 bases and J gave up 6 bases, with 14 bases separating them. The CDR3 is 14 amino acids. Germline-derived CDR1 and CDR2 are MNHNS and SASEGT. CDR3 sequence (DNA): TGTGCCAGCAGTGACCCTCGGGGCATCAATGGCTACACCTTC. Amino acid sequence: CASSDPRGINGYTF.

The chain links TRBV18 to TRBJ1-4; 7 bases match TRBD1. Germline CDR1 and CDR2: KGHSH and LQKENI. V dropped 6 bases and J dropped 7; count of bases not matched to a gene: 11. The CDR3 has 15 amino acids. The DNA for the CDR3 is TGTGCCAGCTCTGACCCCCGGGACAGAGGTGAAAAACTGTTTTTT. Protein product: CASSDPRDRGEKLFF.

V is TRBV2 and J is TRBJ2-4; D tentatively fits TRBD1 or TRBD2 (5 bases each). Trimming took off 0 bases at V and 2 bases at J, with 11 bases between the two ends. The CDR3 is 16 amino acids. From germline, CDR1 is SNHLY and CDR2 FYNNEI. The CDR3 here is CASSEAPGGPKNIQYF. CDR3 nucleotides: TGTGCCAGCAGTGAAGCGCCTGGGGGACCCAAAAACATTCAGTACTTC. Variable domain in full (rest from reference TRBV2 and TRBJ2-4): EPEVTQTPSHQVTQMGQEVILRCVPISNHLYFYWYRQILGQKVEFLVSFYNNEISEKSEIFDDQFSVERPDGSNFTLKIRSTKLEDSAMYFCASSEAPGGPKNIQYFGAGTRLSVL.

This clone was seen a single time. V and J are TRBV5-8 and TRBJ2-3, with unresolved D. Trimming stripped 4 bases from V and 3 bases from J, with 9 bases between. Germline-derived CDR1 and CDR2 are SGHTS and YDEGEE. This CDR3 is built from 13 residues. The CDR3 DNA reads as TGTGCCAGCAGCCTTTTCCAAACAGATACGCAGTATTTT. It specifies CASSLFQTDTQYF.

V gene TRBV6-6 combines with J gene TRBJ1-1; TRBD1 is a possible D gene (5 bases). The CDR3 has 14 residues. Germline V gives CDR1 MNHNY, CDR2 SVGAGI (reference sequence). Trimming took off 8 bases at V and 2 bases at J, with 15 bases between the two ends. CDR3 protein: CASLMHRRNTEAFF. The CDR3 DNA follows: TGTGCCAGCTTAATGCACAGGAGAAACACTGAAGCTTTCTTT.

The chain couples TRBV6-1 to TRBJ2-7; D is unresolved. V lost 8 bases, J lost 3 bases, and 11 bases lay in between. The CDR3 covers 12 residues. Germline V gene data show CDR1 as MNHNS and CDR2 as SASEGT. The CDR3 here is CASRTYFYEQYF. In nucleotides, the CDR3 is TGTGCCAGCCGGACCTACTTCTACGAGCAGTACTTC.

The chain is built from TRBV6-6 and TRBJ1-4; a weak D match, TRBD1 (5 bases). V was pared by 5 bases and J by 5 bases, with 12 bases between. The CDR3 loop spans 14 amino acids. Germline CDR1 reads MNHNY; CDR2 reads SVGAGI (reference sequence). The CDR3 DNA follows: TGTGCCAGCAGTGGGGACGGGATAAATGAAAAACTGTTTTTT. Protein sequence: CASSGDGINEKLFF.

Only one count was recorded for this clone. The chain has TRBV5-1 and TRBJ1-2; no reliable D call. This CDR3 spans 15 amino acids. Trimming took off 4 bases at V and 1 base at J, with 14 bases between the two ends. Germline loops: CDR1 SGHRS, CDR2 YFSETQ. DNA for the CDR3: TGCGCCAGCAGCCCCTTAGACACTATTAACTATGGCTACACCTTC. Protein sequence: CASSPLDTINYGYTF.

The chain is built from TRBV4-1 and TRBJ1-2, with a possible D match to TRBD1 (5 bases). This CDR3 has 14 amino acids. Trimming pared 3 bases from V and 0 bases from J, leaving 8 bases between. The germline V gene has CDR1 MGHRA and CDR2 YSYEKL. The CDR3, as DNA: TGCGCCAGCAGCCACGAAGGGGCTAACTATGGCTACACCTTC. Translated: CASSHEGANYGYTF.

The chain carries TRBV5-4 and TRBJ2-4, with 7 nucleotides matching TRBD2. V lost 4 bases and J lost 0; bases outside the gene matches: 16. The CDR3 is 19 residues long. The V gene's germline CDR1 is SGHNT and CDR2 YYREEE (reference sequence). In DNA, the CDR3 is TGTGCCAGCAGCCCCGGGGAGGCTAGCGGAAATCTAGCCAAAAACATTCAGTACTTC. It translates to CASSPGEASGNLAKNIQYF.

The V and J genes are TRBV19 and TRBJ1-5; 7 bases are a match to TRBD1. V shed 1 base, J shed 6 bases, and the junction held 6 bases outside the gene matches. The CDR3 is made up of 15 amino acids. From germline, CDR1 is LNHDA and CDR2 SQIVND (reference sequence). CDR3 bases: TGTGCCAGTAGTATAGTTGTACAGGGGAGTCAGCCCCAGCATTTT. Protein product: CASSIVVQGSQPQHF. The full variable domain, rest sourced from reference TRBV19 and TRBJ1-5, is DGGITQSPKYLFRKEGQNVTLSCEQNLNHDAMYWYRQDPGQGLRLIYYSQIVNDFQKGDIAEGYSVSREKKESFPLTVTSAQKNPTAFYLCASSIVVQGSQPQHFGDGTRLSIL.

V usage is TRBV7-9 and J usage is TRBJ1-4, with TRBD1 matching over 9 bases. The CDR3 has 15 amino acids. The germline V gene encodes CDR1 SEHNR and CDR2 FQNEAQ (reference sequence). Losses at the gene ends were 4 bases for V and 5 bases for J; bases not matched to a gene: 5. CDR3: CASSSDGTGNEKLFF. DNA of the CDR3: TGTGCCAGCAGCTCCGATGGGACAGGGAATGAAAAACTGTTTTTT.

The chain joins TRBV9 to TRBJ1-3; D is unclear. Per germline, CDR1 SGDLS and CDR2 YYNGEE. V was trimmed by 3 bases and J by 4 bases, leaving 11 bases between them. The CDR3 is 14 amino acids. DNA of the CDR3: TGTGCCAGCAGCGAAAGCGCGGAGGGAAACACCATATATTTT. Protein: CASSESAEGNTIYF.

This chain connects TRBV27 to TRBJ1-1; 9 nucleotides agree with TRBD1. Germline CDR1 is MNHEY and CDR2 is SMNVEV (reference sequence). The CDR3 consists of 15 residues. The ends lost 6 bases at V and 1 base at J; junction bases unmatched: 6. CDR3 protein: CASSSDRGANTEAFF. As DNA, the CDR3 is TGTGCCAGCAGCTCGGACAGGGGAGCGAACACTGAAGCTTTCTTT.

The chain combines TRBV30 with TRBJ1-6; the match to TRBD1 covers 9 bases. The germline CDR1 and CDR2 sequences are GTSNPN and SVGIG (reference sequence). V gave up 4 bases and J gave up 10 bases; unmatched junction bases: 11. The CDR3 has 15 residues. This CDR3 reads CAWTFAGQGNSPLHF. In DNA, the CDR3 is TGTGCCTGGACCTTCGCAGGACAGGGGAACTCACCCCTCCACTTT.

This clone was observed once. The CDR3 nucleotides are TGTGCCAGCAGTACTAGCGGGATGAACACCGGGGAGCTGTTTTTT. It yields the protein CASSTSGMNTGELFF. The genes are TRBV6-6 and TRBJ2-2; TRBD2 matches at 10 bases. The J segment lost 1 base and the V segment lost 5 bases, leaving 1 base of the junction unmatched. Germline V gene data show CDR1 as MNHNY and CDR2 as SVGAGI (reference sequence). This CDR3 is built from 15 residues.

CDR3 DNA sequence: TGCGCCAGCAGCTTGGACAGGGGTAATTCACCCCTCCACTTT. This codes for CASSLDRGNSPLHF. This chain uses TRBV5-1 with TRBJ1-6; TRBD1 aligns across 7 bases. Germline values: CDR1 SGHRS, CDR2 YFSETQ. J lost 6 bases, V lost 0 bases, and 0 bases had no gene match. The CDR3 runs to 14 residues.

The chain is built from TRBV5-4 and TRBJ1-5; D ambiguous. V was cut by 0 bases and J by 1 base, with 5 bases left in between. The CDR3 covers 14 residues. Per germline, CDR1 SGHNT and CDR2 YYREEE (reference sequence). Here the CDR3 reads CASSLAGSNQPQHF. The CDR3 region has the DNA TGTGCCAGCAGCTTGGCTGGCAGCAATCAGCCCCAGCATTTT. The full variable domain, with the rest looked up from reference TRBV5-4 and TRBJ1-5, is ETGVTQSPTHLIKTRGQQVTLRCSSQSGHNTVSWYQQALGQGPQFIFQYYREEENGRGNFPPRFSGLQFPNYSSELNVNALELDDSALYLCASSLAGSNQPQHFGDGTRLSIL.

The V call is TRBV6-5, the J call TRBJ2-7; 12 positions match TRBD1. The length of the CDR3 is 14 residues. V was clipped by 4 bases and J by 6 bases; unmatched bases: 4. Germline V gene sequence: CDR1 MNHEY, CDR2 SVGAGI. CDR3 amino acids: CASSSGQGASEQYF. The CDR3 DNA is TGTGCCAGCAGTTCGGGACAGGGGGCCAGCGAGCAGTACTTC.

This clone was found once. This chain joins TRBV6-6 and TRBJ1-2, with D tentatively TRBD1 (6 bases). The germline V gene encodes CDR1 MNHNY and CDR2 SVGAGI (reference sequence). Trimming took off 7 bases at V and 0 bases at J, with 12 bases between the two ends. This CDR3 region has 14 residues. The CDR3 DNA is TGTGCCAGCAAGGACAGCGATTCTAACTATGGCTACACCTTC. Amino acids: CASKDSDSNYGYTF.

The J gene is TRBJ1-2, the V gene TRBV5-6, with TRBD1 matching 10 bases. Germline V CDR1 and CDR2: SGHDT, YYEEEE. The CDR3 length is 14 residues. V was pared by 4 bases and J by 4 bases, with 4 bases of the junction left unmatched. CDR3 amino acids: CASSNGQGVYGYTF. CDR3 DNA sequence: TGTGCCAGCAGCAACGGACAGGGGGTCTATGGCTACACCTTC.

This rearrangement joins TRBV10-3 to TRBJ1-2; D unresolved. V lost 10 bases to trimming and J lost 0 bases, with 9 bases between them. Germline V gene lookup returns CDR1 ENHRY and CDR2 SYGVKD. CDR3 length equals 12 residues. The CDR3 sequence: CASTDTNYGYTF. Here the CDR3 DNA reads TGTGCCAGTACCGACACTAACTATGGCTACACCTTC.